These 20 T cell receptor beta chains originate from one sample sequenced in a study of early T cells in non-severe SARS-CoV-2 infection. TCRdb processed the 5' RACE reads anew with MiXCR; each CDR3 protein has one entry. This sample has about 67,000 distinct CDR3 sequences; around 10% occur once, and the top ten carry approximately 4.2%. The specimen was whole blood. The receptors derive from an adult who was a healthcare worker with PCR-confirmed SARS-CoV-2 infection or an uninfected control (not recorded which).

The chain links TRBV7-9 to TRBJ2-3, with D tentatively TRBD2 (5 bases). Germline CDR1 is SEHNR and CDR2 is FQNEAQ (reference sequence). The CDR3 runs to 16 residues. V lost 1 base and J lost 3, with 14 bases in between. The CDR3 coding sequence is TGTGCCAGCAGCTTAGATCACGGACTTACAACAGATACGCAGTATTTT. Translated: CASSLDHGLTTDTQYF.

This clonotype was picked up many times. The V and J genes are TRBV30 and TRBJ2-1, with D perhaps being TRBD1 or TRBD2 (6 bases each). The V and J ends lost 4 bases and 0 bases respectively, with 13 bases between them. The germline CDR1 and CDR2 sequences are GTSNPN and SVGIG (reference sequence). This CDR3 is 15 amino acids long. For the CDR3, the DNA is TGTGCCTGGACCTGGGGGGCCGGCTCCTACAATGAGCAGTTCTTC. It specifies CAWTWGAGSYNEQFF.

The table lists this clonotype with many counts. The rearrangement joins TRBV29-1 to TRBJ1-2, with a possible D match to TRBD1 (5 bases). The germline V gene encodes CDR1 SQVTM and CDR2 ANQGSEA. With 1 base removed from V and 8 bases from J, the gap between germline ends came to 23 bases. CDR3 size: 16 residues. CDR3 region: CSVEARGRETVAGYTF. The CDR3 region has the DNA TGCAGCGTTGAAGCAAGAGGACGGGAGACAGTGGCCGGCTACACCTTC.

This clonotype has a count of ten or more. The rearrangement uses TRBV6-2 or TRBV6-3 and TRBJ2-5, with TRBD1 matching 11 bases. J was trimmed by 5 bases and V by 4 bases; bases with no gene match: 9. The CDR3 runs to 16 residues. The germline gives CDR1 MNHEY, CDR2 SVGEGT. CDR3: CASSSLDRGLVETQYF. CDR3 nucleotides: TGTGCCAGCAGTTCCCTGGACAGGGGGCTAGTGGAGACCCAGTACTTC.

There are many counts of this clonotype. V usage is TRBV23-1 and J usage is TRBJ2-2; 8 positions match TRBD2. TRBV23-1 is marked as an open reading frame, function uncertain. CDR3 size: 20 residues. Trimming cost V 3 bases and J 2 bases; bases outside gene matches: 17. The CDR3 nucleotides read TGCGCCAGCAGTCAGCCGATGGAGTTGACGGGAGGGAGAAACACCGGGGAGCTGTTTTTT. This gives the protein CASSQPMELTGGRNTGELFF.

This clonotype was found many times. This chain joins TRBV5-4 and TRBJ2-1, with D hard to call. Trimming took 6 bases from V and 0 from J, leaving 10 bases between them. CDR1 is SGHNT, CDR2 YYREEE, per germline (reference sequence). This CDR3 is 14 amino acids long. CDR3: CASKVRSSYNEQFF. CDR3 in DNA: TGTGCCAGCAAAGTCAGAAGCTCCTACAATGAGCAGTTCTTC. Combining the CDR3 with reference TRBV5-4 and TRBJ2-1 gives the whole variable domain ETGVTQSPTHLIKTRGQQVTLRCSSQSGHNTVSWYQQALGQGPQFIFQYYREEENGRGNFPPRFSGLQFPNYSSELNVNALELDDSALYLCASKVRSSYNEQFFGPGTRLTVL.

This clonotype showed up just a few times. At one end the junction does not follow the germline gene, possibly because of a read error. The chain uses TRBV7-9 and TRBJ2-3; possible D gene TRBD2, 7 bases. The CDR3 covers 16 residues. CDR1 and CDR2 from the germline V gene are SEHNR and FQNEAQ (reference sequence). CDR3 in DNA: TGTGCCGGCAGCTTTCCCGGGGGGCTGAGCGCAGATACGCAGTATTTT. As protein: CAGSFPGGLSADTQYF.

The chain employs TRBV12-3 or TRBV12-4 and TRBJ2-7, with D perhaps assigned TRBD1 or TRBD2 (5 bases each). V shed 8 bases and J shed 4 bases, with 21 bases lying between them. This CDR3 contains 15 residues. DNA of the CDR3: TGTGCCAGCCAGCTAGGCAGGGAGCCAAGTTACGAGCAGTACTTC. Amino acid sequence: CASQLGREPSYEQYF.

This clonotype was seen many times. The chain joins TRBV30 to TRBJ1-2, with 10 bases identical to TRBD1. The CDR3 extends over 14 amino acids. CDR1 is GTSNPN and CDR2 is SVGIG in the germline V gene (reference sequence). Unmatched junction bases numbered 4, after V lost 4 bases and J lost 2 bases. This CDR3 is CAWNPGQGNYGYTF. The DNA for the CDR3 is TGTGCCTGGAATCCGGGACAGGGGAACTATGGCTACACCTTC.

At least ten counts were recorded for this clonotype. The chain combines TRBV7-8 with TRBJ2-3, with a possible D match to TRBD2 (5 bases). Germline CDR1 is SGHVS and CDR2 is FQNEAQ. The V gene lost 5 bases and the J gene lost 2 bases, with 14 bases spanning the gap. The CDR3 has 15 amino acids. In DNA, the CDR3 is TGTGCCAGCAGCACGCGGGTGGGCCCCACAGATACGCAGTATTTT. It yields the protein CASSTRVGPTDTQYF.

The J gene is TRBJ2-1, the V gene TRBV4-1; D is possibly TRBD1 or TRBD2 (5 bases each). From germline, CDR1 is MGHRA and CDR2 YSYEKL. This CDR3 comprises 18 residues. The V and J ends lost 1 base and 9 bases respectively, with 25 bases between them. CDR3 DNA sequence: TGCGCCAGCAGCCAAGTCCTGTATAAGGGACCCACAGAACTTGAGCAGTTCTTC. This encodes CASSQVLYKGPTELEQFF.

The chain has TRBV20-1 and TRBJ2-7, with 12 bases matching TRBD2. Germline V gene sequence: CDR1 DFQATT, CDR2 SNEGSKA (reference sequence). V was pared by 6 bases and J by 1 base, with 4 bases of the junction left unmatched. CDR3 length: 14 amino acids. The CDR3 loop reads CSAQLAGGSYEQYF. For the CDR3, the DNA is TGCAGTGCACAACTAGCGGGGGGATCCTACGAGCAGTACTTC.

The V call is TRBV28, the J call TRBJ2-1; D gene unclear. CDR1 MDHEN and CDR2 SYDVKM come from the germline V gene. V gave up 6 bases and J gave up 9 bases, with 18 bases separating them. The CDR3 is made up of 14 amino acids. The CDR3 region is CASRQTHKISEQFF. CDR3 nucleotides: TGTGCCAGCAGGCAAACCCACAAGATTAGTGAGCAGTTCTTC.

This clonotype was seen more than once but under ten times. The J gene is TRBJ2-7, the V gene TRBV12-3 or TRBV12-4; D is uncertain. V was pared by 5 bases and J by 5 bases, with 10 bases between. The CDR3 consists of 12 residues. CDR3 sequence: CASSPLVDEQYF. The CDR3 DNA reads TGTGCCAGCAGTCCCCTAGTGGACGAGCAGTACTTC.

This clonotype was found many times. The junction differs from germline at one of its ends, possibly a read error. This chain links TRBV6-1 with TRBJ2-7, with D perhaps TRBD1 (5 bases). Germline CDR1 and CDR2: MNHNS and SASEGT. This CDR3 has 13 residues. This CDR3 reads CASSEAQGYEQHF. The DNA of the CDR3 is TGTGCCAGCAGTGAAGCGCAGGGATACGAGCAGCACTTC.

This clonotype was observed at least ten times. Written as DNA, the CDR3 is TGCAGTGCTGCGAGACCGGCTAGCGTAAGTGAGCAGTTCTTC. It translates to CSAARPASVSEQFF. V is TRBV20-1 and J is TRBJ2-1; possible D gene TRBD2, 6 bases. V dropped 5 bases and J dropped 9 bases, with 20 bases sitting between them. Germline V gene lookup returns CDR1 DFQATT and CDR2 SNEGSKA (reference sequence). This CDR3 has 14 amino acids.

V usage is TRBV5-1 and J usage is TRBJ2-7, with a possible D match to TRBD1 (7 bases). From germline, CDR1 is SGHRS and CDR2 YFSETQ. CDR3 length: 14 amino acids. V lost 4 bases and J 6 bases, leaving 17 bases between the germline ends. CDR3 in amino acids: CASSPGQVGGEQYF. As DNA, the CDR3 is TGCGCCAGCAGCCCCGGACAGGTCGGGGGCGAGCAGTACTTC.

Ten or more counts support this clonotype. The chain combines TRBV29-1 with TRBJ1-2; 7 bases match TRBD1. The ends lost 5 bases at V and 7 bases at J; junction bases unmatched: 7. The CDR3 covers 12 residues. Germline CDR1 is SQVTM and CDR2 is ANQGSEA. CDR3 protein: CSVLTGDSGYTF. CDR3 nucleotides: TGCAGCGTTTTAACAGGGGACTCTGGCTACACCTTC.

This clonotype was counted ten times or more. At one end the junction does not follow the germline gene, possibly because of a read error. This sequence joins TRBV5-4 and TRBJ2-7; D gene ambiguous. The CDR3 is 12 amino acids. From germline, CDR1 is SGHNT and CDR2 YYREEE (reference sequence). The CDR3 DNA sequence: TGTGCCAGCAGCTTAATTTCCTCCGAGCAGTACTTC. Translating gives CASSLISSEQYF.

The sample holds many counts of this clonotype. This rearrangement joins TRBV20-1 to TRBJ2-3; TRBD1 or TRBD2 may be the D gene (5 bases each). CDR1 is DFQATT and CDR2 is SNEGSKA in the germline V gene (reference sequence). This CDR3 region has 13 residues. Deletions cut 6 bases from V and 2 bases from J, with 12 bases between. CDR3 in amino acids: CSAFFGATDTQYF. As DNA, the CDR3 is TGCAGTGCCTTCTTCGGGGCCACAGATACGCAGTATTTT.